This T cell receptor beta chain was observed in a study of response to subunit inactivated influenza vaccine. General observations from the study: Authors suggested each seasonal influenza vaccination recruits few new T cells.

TCRdb called the RT-PCR reads again in MiXCR, with one record for every CDR3 protein. Among around 500,000 distinct CDR3 sequences listed, approximately 11% were seen once. The CDR3 extends over 12 amino acids. CDR1 SNHLY and CDR2 FYNNEI come from the germline V gene. The V end lost 8 bases, the J end lost 4 bases, and 12 bases lay between the germline ends. Details on this clonotype: Its target is not known.

Source: PBMCs from blood, taken about 40 days after vaccination. The source is a man aged 50-59 years who received an inactivated influenza vaccine. The genes are TRBV2 and TRBJ2-7; D uncertain. CDR3 sequence reads: CASGLIGYEQYF. CDR3 in DNA: TGTGCCAGCGGATTAATAGGTTACGAGCAGTACTTC.